Below are 19 T cell receptor beta chains sequenced from a single sample in a study of Graves' ophthalmopathy and Graves' hyperthyroidism. TCR beta CDR3 regions were amplified from RNA transcripts. HTBI primers were used in a first-round RT-PCR, which preceded a second-round multiplex PCR. TCRdb reprocessed the multiplex PCR reads via MiXCR and lists one record per CDR3 protein. The profile covers about 400,000 distinct CDR3 sequences, with 15% appearing a single time and about 7% taken by the ten largest. Material: peripheral blood. These TCRs come from a woman under 30 with stable Graves' hyperthyroidism.

This sequence joins TRBV7-9 and TRBJ1-3; 7 nucleotides align to TRBD1. CDR3 length: 15 amino acids. The junction had 6 bases not matched to a gene; V was cut back by 5 bases and J by 2 bases. Germline V lookup: CDR1 SEHNR, CDR2 FQNEAQ (reference sequence). CDR3 nucleotide sequence: TGTGCCAGCAGCCCCGACAGGGTACCTGGAAACACCATATATTTT. Translating it yields CASSPDRVPGNTIYF. Full variable domain (outside the CDR3, taken from reference TRBV7-9 and TRBJ1-3): DTGVSQNPRHKITKRGQNVTFRCDPISEHNRLYWYRQTLGQGPEFLTYFQNEAQLEKSRLLSDRFSAERPKGSFSTLEIQRTEQGDSAMYLCASSPDRVPGNTIYFGEGSWLTVV.

This clonotype appeared many times. This sequence joins TRBV6-5 and TRBJ1-2; a weak D match, TRBD1 (6 bases). V shed 7 bases and J shed 6 bases, with 18 bases lying between them. Per the germline V gene, CDR1 is MNHEY and CDR2 is SVGAGI. CDR3 length: 14 residues. CDR3 sequence (DNA): TGTGCCAGCACTCGAGGGGGGGTATTGGATGGCTACACCTTC. It specifies CASTRGGVLDGYTF.

This clonotype was found many times. This chain joins TRBV7-9 and TRBJ2-7; TRBD1 might be the D (5 bases). The V gene's germline CDR1 is SEHNR and CDR2 FQNEAQ (reference sequence). V lost 1 base and J 3 bases, leaving 10 bases between the germline ends. The CDR3 contains 14 residues. CDR3 in amino acids: CASSLEGEGYEQYF. As DNA, the CDR3 is TGTGCCAGCAGCTTAGAAGGGGAAGGCTACGAGCAGTACTTC.

Ten or more counts support this clonotype. The V call is TRBV28, the J call TRBJ1-3; 7 bases are a match to TRBD1. V shed 7 bases and J 5 bases; nucleotides not matched to a gene: 5. The germline V gene has CDR1 MDHEN and CDR2 SYDVKM. CDR3 length equals 13 residues. CDR3: CASTTGVRNTIYF. DNA for the CDR3: TGTGCCAGCACCACAGGGGTACGAAACACCATATATTTT.

This clonotype was recorded at least ten times. The chain has TRBV20-1 and TRBJ2-2, with no clear D. Germline V gives CDR1 DFQATT, CDR2 SNEGSKA (reference sequence). The length of the CDR3 is 12 residues. V was cut by 3 bases and J by 5 bases, with 7 bases left in between. The CDR3 here is CSARGGTGELFF. The DNA for the CDR3 is TGCAGTGCTAGGGGTGGGACCGGGGAGCTGTTTTTT.

In its sample, this clonotype was seen many times. The chain combines TRBV7-2 with TRBJ2-5; D unresolved. The germline V gene encodes CDR1 SGHTA and CDR2 FQGNSA. The CDR3 covers 14 residues. Trimming removed 1 base at V and 5 bases at J, with 11 bases between. In DNA form, the CDR3 reads TGTGCCAGCAGCTTAGATCCGGGCTGGGAGACCCAGTACTTC. Translated, it gives CASSLDPGWETQYF.

This clonotype showed up many times. The chain carries TRBV18 and TRBJ1-1; 8 bases are a match to TRBD1. The CDR3 totals 15 residues. V was pared by 0 bases and J by 10 bases, with 10 bases of the junction left unmatched. Germline V gives CDR1 KGHSH, CDR2 LQKENI. CDR3 nucleotide sequence: TGTGCCAGCTCACCACCCCTGGACAGGGAAGGGAGAGCTTTCTTT. Its protein product is CASSPPLDREGRAFF.

The chain is built from TRBV19 and TRBJ1-2; the D gene is possibly TRBD1 (6 bases). This CDR3 contains 16 residues. The V end lost 1 base, the J end lost 2 bases, and 14 bases lay between the germline ends. Germline V gives CDR1 LNHDA, CDR2 SQIVND (reference sequence). CDR3 in DNA: TGTGCCAGTAGTATAGTGGGGGACAACCGCAACTATGGCTACACCTTC. Translated: CASSIVGDNRNYGYTF. The full variable domain, with the rest looked up from reference TRBV19 and TRBJ1-2, is DGGITQSPKYLFRKEGQNVTLSCEQNLNHDAMYWYRQDPGQGLRLIYYSQIVNDFQKGDIAEGYSVSREKKESFPLTVTSAQKNPTAFYLCASSIVGDNRNYGYTFGSGTRLTVV.

This clonotype was counted only a few times. This chain uses TRBV27 with TRBJ1-1; no clear D. V lost 0 bases and J 8 bases, leaving 10 bases between the germline ends. The length of the CDR3 is 13 residues. Germline V lookup: CDR1 MNHEY, CDR2 SMNVEV (reference sequence). The CDR3 DNA is TGTGCCAGCAGTTTATCATTCGGGGAGGAAGCTTTCTTT. Its translation is CASSLSFGEEAFF.

This clonotype has ten or more counts. The chain joins TRBV27 to TRBJ1-2; D may be TRBD1 (5 bases). Germline lookup yields CDR1 MNHEY and CDR2 SMNVEV (reference sequence). Deletions cut 5 bases from V and 7 bases from J, with 17 bases between. The CDR3 spans 14 residues. CDR3 loop: CASSIHPNDSGYTF. In DNA form, the CDR3 reads TGTGCCAGCAGTATACACCCAAATGACAGTGGCTACACCTTC.

The V call is TRBV27, the J call TRBJ2-5; 7 bases fit TRBD1. V trimming: 4 bases; J trimming: 2 bases; junction bases outside the gene matches: 10. Germline V gene lookup returns CDR1 MNHEY and CDR2 SMNVEV (reference sequence). This CDR3 contains 16 residues. The CDR3 region has the DNA TGTGCCAGCAGTTCTTCTCGGGACAGCAAGCAAGAGACCCAGTACTTC. As protein: CASSSSRDSKQETQYF.

This clonotype was detected ten times or more. The DNA for the CDR3 is TGTGCCAGCAGCTTTAAAGGGGCTGGCTACACCTTC. This gives the protein CASSFKGAGYTF. The V and J genes are TRBV7-8 and TRBJ1-2; weak D call: TRBD1 (5 bases). Deletions cut 3 bases from V and 7 bases from J, with 9 bases between. CDR3 length: 12 residues. CDR1 is SGHVS and CDR2 is FQNEAQ in the germline V gene.

CDR3 nucleotides: TGTGCCAGCAGTTTACGGCGGCTAGCGGGAGGGCCTAACGAGCAGTACTTC. The encoded protein is CASSLRRLAGGPNEQYF. The chain recombines TRBV27 with TRBJ2-7; 12 nucleotides agree with TRBD2. The CDR3 sequence is 17 residues long. V shed 2 bases, J shed 5 bases, and the junction held 10 bases outside the gene matches. Looked up from germline, CDR1 is MNHEY and CDR2 is SMNVEV (reference sequence).

This clonotype has at least ten counts. The rearrangement links TRBV12-3 or TRBV12-4 to TRBJ1-6; possible D gene TRBD1, 6 bases. The CDR3 spans 21 residues. V lost 3 bases, J lost 0 bases, and 24 bases lay in between. The CDR3 sequence is CASSFGLRGFGISSYNSPLHF. The CDR3 DNA reads as TGTGCCAGCAGTTTCGGTCTGAGGGGGTTCGGAATTTCCTCCTATAATTCACCCCTCCACTTT.

In this sample, this clonotype turned up a few times. The chain is built from TRBV11-1 and TRBJ2-5, with TRBD1 matching 7 bases. Per the germline V gene, CDR1 is SGHAT and CDR2 is FQDESV (reference sequence). There are 15 residues in the CDR3. The trim removed 3 bases at V and 1 base at J, leaving 5 bases unmatched. CDR3 nucleotide sequence: TGTGCCAGCAGCTTTCTGACAGGGACCCAAGAGACCCAGTACTTC. It codes for CASSFLTGTQETQYF.

This clonotype occurred many times. The V call is TRBV14, the J call TRBJ1-5; perhaps TRBD1 as D (5 bases). Germline V gives CDR1 SGHDN, CDR2 FVKESK. This CDR3 contains 13 residues. The CDR3 reads CGDSGQTVQPQHF. The CDR3 coding sequence is TGTGGAGATTCGGGCCAGACAGTTCAGCCCCAGCATTTT.

This clonotype was seen repeatedly, ten times or more. The chain combines TRBV10-3 with TRBJ2-2; the D is unclear. Germline loops: CDR1 ENHRY, CDR2 SYGVKD. This CDR3 contains 16 residues. V lost 0 bases, J lost 0 bases, and 8 bases lay in between. The CDR3 spells CAISESWKPNTGELFF. CDR3 bases: TGTGCCATCAGTGAGTCGTGGAAGCCGAACACCGGGGAGCTGTTTTTT.

This clonotype was seen at least ten times. The V call is TRBV29-1, the J call TRBJ2-7; D possibly uses TRBD1 or TRBD2 (5 bases each). CDR1 is SQVTM and CDR2 is ANQGSEA in the germline V gene. There are 12 residues in the CDR3. V lost 1 base, J lost 5 bases, and 9 bases lay in between. The CDR3 coding sequence is TGCAGCGTTGAAGCGGGGCTCGACGAGCAGTACTTC. This sequence encodes CSVEAGLDEQYF.

At least ten counts were recorded for this clonotype. The CDR3 region is CATLTGTVNTGELFF. In DNA form, the CDR3 reads TGTGCCACCTTGACCGGGACGGTAAACACCGGGGAGCTGTTTTTT. The V gene is TRBV18, the J gene TRBJ2-2; perhaps D is TRBD1 or TRBD2 (5 bases each). CDR3 length equals 15 residues. V was shortened by 10 bases and J by 2 bases, with 17 bases between the two germline ends. The V gene's germline CDR1 is KGHSH and CDR2 LQKENI.